Listed below are T cell receptor beta chains from one sample, sequenced in a study of T cells in Graves' hyperthyroidism and ophthalmopathy. TCRdb redid the calling of the multiplex PCR reads with MiXCR, one entry per CDR3 protein. The profile shows fewer than 500,000 distinct CDR3 sequences, roughly 14% of them singletons. The sample consisted of blood. Every receptor here comes from a man younger than 35 with Graves' ophthalmopathy. The CDR3 runs from the conserved cysteine through the conserved F or W. The order of the fields is V gene, clone size, D gene, J gene, CDR3 DNA, CDR3 protein. The D gene is left open where the match is weak. Clone sizes are given selectively: once, few, many, or a class where the clone is expanded.

>TRBV11-2|-|TRBD2|TRBJ2-5
TGTGCCAGCAGCATAGGACTAGCGGAGAAGGAGACCCAGTACTTC
CASSIGLAEKETQYF
>TRBV3-1|many|-|TRBJ2-7
TGTGCCAGCAGCCAAGCAGTGCTAGGGGAGCAGTACTTC
CASSQAVLGEQYF
>TRBV18|many|TRBD1|TRBJ2-7
TGTGCCAGCTCATCGGGACAGCGGTACACCTACGAGCAGTACTTC
CASSSGQRYTYEQYF
>TRBV19|few|-|TRBJ2-2
TGTGCCAGTAGCGAATACACCGGGGAGCTGTTTTTT
CASSEYTGELFF
>TRBV6-1|many|-|TRBJ2-3
TGTGCCAGCAGTGAACCGATAGATACGCAGTATTTT
CASSEPIDTQYF
>TRBV27|many|-|TRBJ1-5
TGTGCCAGCAGGCGGGCCGCTGGACAGCCCCAGCATTTT
CASRRAAGQPQHF
>TRBV20-1|few|-|TRBJ2-2
TGCAGTGCCCTCCGGGAGAGAAACACCGGGGAGCTGTTTTTT
CSALRERNTGELFF
>TRBV9|-|-|TRBJ2-5
TGTGCCAGCAGCGTAGGGGGGGGCGGAGAAGAGACCCAGTACTTC
CASSVGGGGEETQYF
>TRBV20-1|many|-|TRBJ2-4
TGCAGTGCTTGGGGGGCTTTGGTCAAAAACATTCAGTACTTC
CSAWGALVKNIQYF
>TRBV7-9|many|-|TRBJ2-3
TGTGCCAGCAGCAACGAACAGGGCTCCCACACAGATACGCAGTATTTT
CASSNEQGSHTDTQYF
>TRBV24-1|many|TRBD1|TRBJ1-1
TGTGCCACCAGTGGACAGGGAAACACTGAAGCTTTCTTT
CATSGQGNTEAFF
>TRBV6-2/TRBV6-3|few|-|TRBJ2-3
TGTGCCAGCACCCTCCAGCCCCCAGATACGCAGTATTTT
CASTLQPPDTQYF
>TRBV20-1|few|-|TRBJ2-7
TGCAGTGTCACAGACAGCTACGAGCAGTACTTC
CSVTDSYEQYF
>TRBV11-3|many|TRBD2|TRBJ2-5
TGTGCCAGCAGCATAGCGGGGGAAGAGACCCAGTACTTC
CASSIAGEETQYF
>TRBV11-2|many|-|TRBJ1-4
TGTGCCAGCAGCCCGGAGGGACAACCAACTAATGAAAAACTGTTTTTT
CASSPEGQPTNEKLFF
>TRBV27|-|-|TRBJ2-1
TGTGCCAGCAGTTTATGGCAGGGCTCCTACAATGAGCAGTTCTTC
CASSLWQGSYNEQFF